This T cell receptor beta chain is from a study of human T cells and chemical hapten exposure. The study, taken as a whole, reports: Significantly more large CDR3 similarity clusters were formed by expanded TCRs than by controls.

Time point specified: pre-sensitization, week 0. Treatment described: therapeutic diphenylcyclopropenone sensitization with weekly scalp DPC. The V segment lost 0 bases and the J segment 12 bases; nucleotides outside the gene matches: 4. The CDR3 has 13 residues. Per the germline V gene, CDR1 is SGHDN and CDR2 is FVKESK. In the case of this clonotype: The antigen remains unidentified.

As processed by the authors: Between 23,224 and 690,600 TCRs appeared in each sample, and the median stood at roughly 95,000. One entry per CDR3 protein results from TCRdb running MiXCR on the RACE reads. V and J calls and clone size were set by TCRdb, not the authors. The data show about 350,000 distinct CDR3 sequences, 4.5% to 7% seen once. The source material was whole blood, sampled in connection with sensitization to the hapten diphenylcyclopropenone (DPC). V is TRBV14 and J is TRBJ2-1, with 8 nucleotides matching TRBD2. The TCR originated in a woman aged 18-30 years with alopecia areata. Some clones in this sample may be carry-over from other donors' samples. The CDR3 DNA follows: TGTGCCAGCAGCCAAGAACAACTAGCGGTGCAGTTCTTC. Protein: CASSQEQLAVQFF.